This TCR beta chain appears in the sequencing data of a study of shared clonotypes between healthy human individuals. Data came from immunoSEQ multiplex PCR; TCRdb stores just in-frame clones and leaves some out. The top ten clones hold 20% to 25% of a sample with 110,000 or so clones, approximately 70% of them seen once. This CDR3 has 14 residues. Germline V CDR1 and CDR2: MNHNY, SVGAGI (reference sequence). V gave up 4 bases and J gave up 2 bases, with 11 bases separating them. The origin of this receptor is a woman in her twenties or thirties in good health. The sequencing sample was made of memory CD8+ T cells sorted from blood. Documented subset: CD45RO+ cells pooled with CCR7-negative TemRA cells. The chain employs TRBV6-6 and TRBJ2-5; D not resolved. CDR3 bases: TGTGCCAGCAGTTCCCTCCGCCTTCAAGAGACCCAGTACTTC. It translates to CASSSLRLQETQYF.